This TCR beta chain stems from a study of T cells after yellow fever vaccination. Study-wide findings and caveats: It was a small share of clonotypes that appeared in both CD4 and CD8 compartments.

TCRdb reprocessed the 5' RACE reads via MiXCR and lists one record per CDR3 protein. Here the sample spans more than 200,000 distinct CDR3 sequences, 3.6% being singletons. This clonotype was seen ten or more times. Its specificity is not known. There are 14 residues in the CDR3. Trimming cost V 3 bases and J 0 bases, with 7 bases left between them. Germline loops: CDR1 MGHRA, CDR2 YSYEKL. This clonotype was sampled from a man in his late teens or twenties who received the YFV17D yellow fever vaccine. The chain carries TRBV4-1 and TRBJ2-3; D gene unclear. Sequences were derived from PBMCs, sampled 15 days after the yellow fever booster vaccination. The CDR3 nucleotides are TGCGCCAGCAGCCACTACAGAAGCACAGATACGCAGTATTTT. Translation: CASSHYRSTDTQYF.